Presented here are 21 T cell receptor beta chains from one specimen sequenced in a study of STAT5B mutations in CD4+ large granular lymphocyte leukemia. TCRdb keeps only in-frame clones here, not all; method: immunoSEQ multiplex PCR. The sample gives roughly 30,000 clones, 76% of which show up once; about 2% is in the top ten. Sequencing used CD4+ T cells from blood buffy coats. The receptors were gathered from a human donor in good health.

The chain uses TRBV21-1 and TRBJ1-1; the D call of TRBD1 is as the table states it, not checked on the DNA. TRBV21-1 corresponds to a pseudogene. The CDR3 spans 15 residues. The CDR3 coding sequence is TGTGCCAGCAGCCTAAATAAGCAGGCGAACACTGAAGCTTTCTTT. Protein sequence: CASSLNKQANTEAFF.

The chain joins TRBV27 to TRBJ2-1; no clear D. The V end was cut by 7 bases, the J end by 5 bases, with 18 bases between. Germline CDR1 reads MNHEY; CDR2 reads SMNVEV (reference sequence). There are 15 residues in the CDR3. CDR3 sequence reads: CASTLGPWQNNEQFF. The CDR3 DNA sequence: TGTGCCAGCACCCTAGGCCCGTGGCAGAACAATGAGCAGTTCTTC.

The chain is built from TRBV10-3 and TRBJ2-5; D call uncertain. The CDR3 runs 14 residues. CDR1 is ENHRY, CDR2 SYGVKD, per germline. V dropped 8 bases and J dropped 5 bases, with 18 bases sitting between them. The CDR3 is CAIGDWAPRETQYF. The DNA of the CDR3 is TGTGCCATCGGCGACTGGGCCCCGCGGGAGACCCAGTACTTC.

The chain joins TRBV19 to TRBJ2-7, with D possibly TRBD1 on 6 matching bases. V shed 6 bases and J shed 2 bases, with 14 bases lying between them. The CDR3 is 14 amino acids. CDR1 LNHDA and CDR2 SQIVND come from the germline V gene (reference sequence). The CDR3 loop is CASRDSGTTYEQYF. CDR3 coding DNA: TGTGCCAGTAGGGATTCCGGGACAACCTACGAGCAGTACTTC.

The sample holds a few counts of this clone. The genes are TRBV4-1 and TRBJ1-4; D may be TRBD1 (6 bases). V gave up 0 bases and J gave up 12 bases, with 11 bases separating them. The germline gives CDR1 MGHRA, CDR2 YSYEKL. The CDR3 is 13 amino acids. CDR3 sequence (DNA): TGCGCCAGCAGCCAAGATACAGGGATGCAACTGTTTTTT. It translates to CASSQDTGMQLFF.

The V call is TRBV5-1, the J call TRBJ2-7; unclear D gene. The germline V and J ends were trimmed by 6 bases and 2 bases, with 15 bases remaining between them. From germline, CDR1 is SGHRS and CDR2 YFSETQ. The CDR3 consists of 14 residues. The CDR3 is CASIPSAGPYEQYF. CDR3 nucleotide sequence: TGCGCCAGCATACCCTCGGCCGGACCCTACGAGCAGTACTTC.

This clone has a handful of counts. This chain's CDR3 is CASSQVGQGKWVTEAFF. DNA for the CDR3: TGTGCCAGCAGCCAAGTGGGACAGGGTAAATGGGTCACTGAAGCTTTCTTT. This rearrangement joins TRBV4-2 to TRBJ1-1, with 9 bases aligning to TRBD1. CDR1 and CDR2 (germline): LGHNA, YNFKEQ. The CDR3 has 17 amino acids. V dropped 1 base and J dropped 4; count of bases not matched to a gene: 10.

V is TRBV6-1 and J is TRBJ1-5; weak D call: TRBD1 (6 bases). Trimming shortened V by 5 bases and J by 4 bases, and 15 bases separated the two germline ends. CDR3 length: 15 amino acids. Germline lookup yields CDR1 MNHNS and CDR2 SASEGT. The CDR3 spells CASSPQGIINQPQHF. DNA of the CDR3: TGTGCCAGCAGTCCGCAGGGGATAATTAATCAGCCCCAGCATTTT.

The gene calls are TRBV30 and TRBJ1-2; D gene unclear. The CDR3 covers 15 residues. Germline CDR1 GTSNPN, CDR2 SVGIG (reference sequence). The ends were cut back, 4 bases at V and 1 base at J, with 16 bases in the middle. CDR3: CAWTVSGFHNYGYTF. In DNA, the CDR3 is TGTGCCTGGACGGTCTCCGGGTTCCATAACTATGGCTACACCTTC.

This clone was counted a few times. V gene TRBV5-1 combines with J gene TRBJ1-1; unclear D gene. CDR3 size: 15 residues. Germline V lookup: CDR1 SGHRS, CDR2 YFSETQ. V gave up 4 bases and J gave up 1 base, with 14 bases separating them. CDR3 residues: CASSLTPGPNTEAFF. CDR3 coding DNA: TGCGCCAGCAGCCTTACCCCCGGACCGAACACTGAAGCTTTCTTT.

This clone was picked up a small number of times. This chain connects TRBV29-1 to TRBJ1-4, with a tentative D call TRBD1 (5 bases). Trimming removed 4 bases from V and 8 bases from J, with 5 bases in between. In germline, CDR1 is SQVTM, CDR2 ANQGSEA. The CDR3 length is 10 residues. The CDR3 protein is CSVGDEKLFF. The CDR3 DNA follows: TGCAGCGTTGGGGACGAAAAACTGTTTTTT.

The chain employs TRBV10-2 and TRBJ2-1, with 11 bases matching TRBD2. Germline lookup yields CDR1 WSHSY and CDR2 SAAADI. The trim removed 2 bases at V and 3 bases at J, leaving 6 bases unmatched. This CDR3 is 17 amino acids long. The CDR3 region is CASSELGLAGYYNEQFF. Here the CDR3 DNA reads TGCGCCAGCAGTGAGCTCGGACTAGCGGGTTACTACAATGAGCAGTTCTTC.

J is TRBJ1-2 and V is TRBV5-1; unclear D gene. Germline CDR1 is SGHRS and CDR2 is YFSETQ. The V end was cut by 3 bases, the J end by 2 bases, with 11 bases between. CDR3 length: 14 residues. Written as DNA, the CDR3 is TGCGCCAGCAGCTACGCTCCACAAAACTATGGCTACACCTTC. It specifies CASSYAPQNYGYTF. Full variable domain (remainder filled in from reference TRBV5-1 and TRBJ1-2): KAGVTQTPRYLIKTRGQQVTLSCSPISGHRSVSWYQQTPGQGLQFLFEYFSETQRNKGNFPGRFSGRQFSNSRSEMNVSTLELGDSALYLCASSYAPQNYGYTFGSGTRLTVV.

V usage is TRBV7-8 and J usage is TRBJ2-7, with unresolved D. Deletions cut 4 bases from V and 6 bases from J, with 7 bases between. CDR3 length: 11 amino acids. Germline-derived CDR1 and CDR2 are SGHVS and FQNEAQ. CDR3 nucleotides: TGTGCCAGCAGCTGGAGATTCGAGCAGTACTTC. This gives the protein CASSWRFEQYF.

The V gene is TRBV6-8, the J gene TRBJ1-4; 9 bases are shared with TRBD1. There are 16 residues in the CDR3. CDR1 is MNHGY and CDR2 is SAAAGT in the germline V gene. The V and J ends lost 8 bases and 6 bases, in that order; junction bases with no gene match: 13. CDR3 region: CASDLVRGQGHEKLFF. The CDR3 DNA reads TGTGCCAGCGACTTAGTTAGGGGACAGGGCCATGAAAAACTGTTTTTT.

CDR3 in amino acids: CASSFPGGGRTEAFF. CDR3 nucleotides: TGTGCCAGCAGCTTCCCCGGGGGGGGGAGGACTGAAGCTTTCTTT. The chain recombines TRBV5-6 with TRBJ1-1; TRBD1 might be the D (5 bases). The CDR3 is 15 residues long. The germline CDR1 and CDR2 sequences are SGHDT and YYEEEE. Trimming shortened V by 2 bases and J by 5 bases, and 16 bases separated the two germline ends.

The rearrangement joins TRBV2 to TRBJ2-3; 10 bases fit TRBD1. V dropped 3 bases and J dropped 4; count of bases not matched to a gene: 13. The CDR3 loop spans 18 amino acids. The germline CDR1 and CDR2 sequences are SNHLY and FYNNEI. CDR3: CASSEGQGRSGFADTQYF. The DNA of the CDR3 is TGTGCCAGCAGTGAGGGACAGGGGAGAAGTGGGTTCGCAGATACGCAGTATTTT.

This chain joins TRBV29-1 and TRBJ1-1; no firm D call. CDR1 and CDR2 from the germline V gene are SQVTM and ANQGSEA. V was clipped by 7 bases and J by 1 base, with 19 bases between them. This CDR3 spans 15 amino acids. DNA for the CDR3: TGCAGCGCTGACGCCGGGTCTCTCTGGAACACTGAAGCTTTCTTT. Translation gives CSADAGSLWNTEAFF.

The chain couples TRBV19 to TRBJ1-5; a possible D gene is TRBD1 (6 bases). V was shortened by 4 bases and J by 0 bases, with 16 bases between the two germline ends. Germline CDR1 is LNHDA and CDR2 is SQIVND (reference sequence). This CDR3 contains 17 residues. The CDR3, as DNA: TGTGCCAGTAGTAGGGTAGGGGGATTATATAGCAATCAGCCCCAGCATTTT. Its translation is CASSRVGGLYSNQPQHF. Based on the CDR3 plus reference TRBV19 and TRBJ1-5, the full variable domain is DGGITQSPKYLFRKEGQNVTLSCEQNLNHDAMYWYRQDPGQGLRLIYYSQIVNDFQKGDIAEGYSVSREKKESFPLTVTSAQKNPTAFYLCASSRVGGLYSNQPQHFGDGTRLSIL.

This rearrangement joins TRBV27 to TRBJ2-5; D is perhaps TRBD2 (5 bases). This CDR3 has 16 residues. CDR1 is MNHEY and CDR2 is SMNVEV in the germline V gene (reference sequence). V lost 3 bases to trimming and J lost 5 bases, with 19 bases between them. The CDR3 is CASSFSLTEGWETQYF. The CDR3 DNA reads as TGTGCCAGCAGTTTCTCTCTAACAGAGGGATGGGAGACCCAGTACTTC.

The chain combines TRBV20-1 with TRBJ1-2, with D possibly matching TRBD1 (5 bases). CDR1 is DFQATT and CDR2 is SNEGSKA in the germline V gene (reference sequence). CDR3 length: 11 amino acids. Trimming pared 6 bases from V and 4 bases from J, leaving 9 bases between. The CDR3 reads CSAKGRYGYTF. The CDR3 DNA reads TGCAGTGCAAAGGGGCGCTATGGCTACACCTTC.